This T cell receptor (beta chain) was obtained from a study of cytomegalovirus exposure and HLA in healthy donors. Primers for the PCR totalled 60 Vbeta and 13 Jbeta. Method: immunoSEQ multiplex PCR; TCRdb's copy keeps in-frame clones and lacks some. The table includes roughly 180,000 clones, around 83% detected once. Findings of the study overall: Researchers reported in a later analysis that a missense DCLRE1C variant was tied to TCR beta V- and J-gene trimming.

The V end lost 10 bases, the J end lost 4 bases, and 10 bases lay between the germline ends. Germline assignment: CDR1 MNHNS and CDR2 SASEGT. This CDR3 has 11 amino acids. Turning to this clone: What it binds is unknown.

Sequences were obtained from PBMCs. This clonotype was obtained from a girl aged 2 to 10 in good health and CMV-seropositive. The rearrangement links TRBV6-1 to TRBJ1-1; D unresolved. CDR3 sequence (DNA): TGTGCCATCTCGTTGAGCACTGAAGCTTTCTTT. It yields the protein CAISLSTEAFF.